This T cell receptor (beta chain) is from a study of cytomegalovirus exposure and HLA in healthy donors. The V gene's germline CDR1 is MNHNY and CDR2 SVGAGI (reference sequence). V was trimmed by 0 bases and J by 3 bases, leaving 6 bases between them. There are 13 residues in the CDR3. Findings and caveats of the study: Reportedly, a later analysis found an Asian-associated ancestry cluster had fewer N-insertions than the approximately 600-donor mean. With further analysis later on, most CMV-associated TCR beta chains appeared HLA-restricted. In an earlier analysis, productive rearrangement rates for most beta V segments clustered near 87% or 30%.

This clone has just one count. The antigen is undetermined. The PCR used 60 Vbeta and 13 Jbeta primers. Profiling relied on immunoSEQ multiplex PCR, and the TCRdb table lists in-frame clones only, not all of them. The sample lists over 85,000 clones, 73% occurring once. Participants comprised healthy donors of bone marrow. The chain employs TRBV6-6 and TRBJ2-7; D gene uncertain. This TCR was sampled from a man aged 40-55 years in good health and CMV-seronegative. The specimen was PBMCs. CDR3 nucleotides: TGTGCCAGCAGTTACTCGAACAGCTACGAGCAGTACTTC. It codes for CASSYSNSYEQYF.